This T cell receptor beta chain was retrieved from a study of quantifying T cell responses using KT2 cells (dated by TCRdb to 2016 to 2017). For the study in its entirety: RNA was DNase-treated and reverse transcribed with TCR alpha and beta constant-region primers, mostly using SuperScript III. PCR2 was run as a SYBR Green qPCR and stopped at a predetermined fluorescence threshold to avoid over-amplification. The efficiency of the T4 ligation step under optimum conditions was estimated to be greater than 9%. Overall results and qualifications from the work: Saturation was seen in the detection of KT2 sequences when very high numbers of KT2 cells were spiked in. A linear scaling of KT2 alpha and beta sequence counts with input KT2 cell number was observed over several orders of magnitude. No side-by-side comparison between this pipeline and other TCR sequencing techniques was included in the study. KT2 sequences were detected down to the lowest spike-in tested, about one KT2 cell per 100,000 PBMC.

A remark on this clonotype: Its target antigen remains unknown. The input lacks base qualities; no much larger clone sits a single base away.

The cysteine opens and the phenylalanine closes a CDR3 of 13 amino acids. Only the CDR3 DNA stays, 39 bases, in frame from base 1. V loses 3 bases of germline sequence and J loses 4 bases, and the interval between the two ends is 8 bases. Known numbers of KT2, a T cell clone whose TCR had been sequenced previously, were spiked into unfractionated PBMC to test the sensitivity and accuracy of the pipeline. KT2 cells were mixed with a fixed number of PBMC to create a range of KT2-to-PBMC ratios. Library creation used UMI-ligation and nested PCR. T4 RNA ligase 1 was used to ligate a single-stranded oligonucleotide containing the Illumina SP2 sequence and a UMI to the 3' end of the cDNA. PCR1 was run for 4 cycles (98 degrees C for 15 s, 69 degrees C for 30 s, 72 degrees C for 40 s), and an equimolar mix of RC1.1 and RC1.2, covering TRBC1 and TRBC2, was used as the beta primer. From PCR2 onward, TCR alpha and beta chains were processed separately, with sample indices and Illumina adaptors added. Placed after an 8-base spacer, the UMI was made up of 12 random nucleotides arranged as two hexamers with a spacer between them. The libraries were sequenced on an Illumina MiSeq using v2 2x251 paired-end chemistry, usually with approximately 12 samples in each run. PhiX DNA was added at about 4.5-8% to each sequencing library so that diversity was increased. The paper's data handling went like this. Raw reads were converted to FASTQ with bcl2fastq and demultiplexed by dual indices using Demultiplexor. V and J genes were assigned by Decombinator through tag matching that permitted a single base-pair mismatch. UMIs were used by Collapsinator to correct both sequencing errors and frequency errors caused by PCR heterogeneity. CDR3Translator converted Decombinator identifiers to nucleotide sequence, translated to amino acids, and extracted CDR3 using C- and N-terminal motifs. Each distinct KT2 TCR was counted as a cluster of KT2 sequences sharing one unique molecular identifier. TCRdb redid the processing of the public reads, applying fastp at Q25 and MiXCR, and retained in-frame beta chains. Identical CDR3 protein sequences are pooled into one entry, listed with their most common genes and DNA. TCRdb, not the authors, supplied the V and J calls. Counted in this sample were 25,000 to 35,000 distinct CDR3 sequences; approximately 6.8% of them appeared once. The biggest ten clones account for 15% to 18% of the sample.

The sequence was collected from a human donor. Sequenced material: PBMCs spiked with cells of the T cell clone KT2. The sequence is built from TRBV12-3 or TRBV12-4 and TRBJ2-3; too little of a D gene remains to name it. This receptor carries the CDR3 CASSFEGADTQYF. The bases read TGTGCCAGCAGTTTCGAAGGTGCAGATACGCAGTATTTT.